The 17 T cell receptor beta chains below come from one sample, sequenced in a study of graft-versus-host responses after intestinal transplantation. This table comes from immunoSEQ multiplex PCR, and its TCRdb copy is limited to in-frame clones, with some not included. The profile covers over 100,000 clones, with approximately 93% appearing a single time and roughly 1% taken by the ten largest. For these TCRs, the target antigens are not known. The material sequenced was unstimulated CD8+ T cells sorted from spleen or lymph node cells, taken before transplant. The source of these receptors is a human donor who was the organ donor for an intestinal transplant.

This chain joins TRBV9 and TRBJ2-1, with D tentatively TRBD2 (5 bases). V lost 0 bases, J lost 13 bases, and 17 bases lay in between. The CDR3 is 14 residues long. The germline V gene has CDR1 SGDLS and CDR2 YYNGEE. CDR3 amino acids: CASSVAVGAELQFF. The CDR3 DNA is TGTGCCAGCAGCGTAGCTGTGGGAGCGGAGCTACAGTTCTTC.

In nucleotides, the CDR3 is TGTGCCAGCAGCCCACGCCCAGAGAGCTCCTACAATGAGCAGTTCTTC. Protein sequence: CASSPRPESSYNEQFF. This sequence joins TRBV9 and TRBJ2-1, with D uncertain. The V end was cut by 4 bases, the J end by 0 bases, with 14 bases between. Per the germline V gene, CDR1 is SGDLS and CDR2 is YYNGEE. This CDR3 region has 16 residues.

The chain links TRBV10-3 to TRBJ1-1; tentative D call: TRBD1 (6 bases). Germline V gene sequence: CDR1 ENHRY, CDR2 SYGVKD. The CDR3 has 12 amino acids. The V and J ends lost 10 bases and 4 bases respectively, with 13 bases between them. The CDR3 region has the DNA TGTGCCACCGCACAGGGCGGCACTGAAGCTTTCTTT. The encoded protein is CATAQGGTEAFF.

The V call is TRBV25-1, the J call TRBJ2-7; D perhaps matches TRBD1 (6 bases). Trimming cost V 6 bases and J 7 bases, with 19 bases left between them. The CDR3 loop spans 14 amino acids. In germline, CDR1 is MGHDK, CDR2 SYGVNS. The CDR3 spells CASRVPRTVWEQYF. CDR3 coding DNA: TGTGCCAGCAGGGTACCCCGGACAGTCTGGGAGCAGTACTTC.

The chain combines TRBV30 with TRBJ2-3; no clear D gene. The CDR3 has 13 residues. In germline, CDR1 is GTSNPN, CDR2 SVGIG (reference sequence). Trimming pared 0 bases from V and 6 bases from J, leaving 10 bases between. CDR3 amino acids: CAWSVLSADTQYF. DNA of the CDR3: TGTGCCTGGAGTGTACTCTCGGCTGATACGCAGTATTTT.

This chain uses TRBV4-1 with TRBJ2-4; the D is unclear. CDR1 is MGHRA, CDR2 YSYEKL, per germline. The CDR3 has 14 amino acids. With 1 base removed from V and 5 bases from J, the gap between germline ends came to 9 bases. The DNA of the CDR3 is TGCGCCAGCAGCCAAGGACCCCACGAAAACATTCAGTACTTC. Residues: CASSQGPHENIQYF.

The V call is TRBV28, the J call TRBJ1-2; possible D gene TRBD1, 6 bases. V lost 3 bases, J lost 8 bases, and 10 bases lay in between. The CDR3 contains 12 residues. Germline CDR1 and CDR2: MDHEN and SYDVKM. Here the CDR3 DNA reads TGTGCCAGCAGTTTGGACAGTGACGGCTACACCTTC. Its protein is CASSLDSDGYTF.

The CDR3 spells CASSSRLAGEDTQYF. CDR3 coding DNA: TGTGCCAGCAGCTCCCGACTAGCGGGAGAAGATACGCAGTATTTT. The chain links TRBV7-9 to TRBJ2-3, with 12 bases fitting TRBD2. This CDR3 is 15 amino acids long. Trimming cost V 4 bases and J 5 bases; bases outside gene matches: 4. Germline lookup yields CDR1 SEHNR and CDR2 FQNEAQ (reference sequence). Complete variable domain (other parts from reference TRBV7-9 and TRBJ2-3): DTGVSQNPRHKITKRGQNVTFRCDPISEHNRLYWYRQTLGQGPEFLTYFQNEAQLEKSRLLSDRFSAERPKGSFSTLEIQRTEQGDSAMYLCASSSRLAGEDTQYFGPGTRLTVL.

For the CDR3, the DNA is TGTGCCAGTAGTATAGATTATAACCGGGGTTCAGATACGCAGTATTTT. Translation: CASSIDYNRGSDTQYF. The chain uses TRBV19 and TRBJ2-3, with a tentative D call TRBD2 (5 bases). CDR1 and CDR2 (germline): LNHDA, SQIVND (reference sequence). The length of the CDR3 is 16 residues. Between the trimmed V and J ends, which lost 0 bases and 4 bases, there was a span of 14 bases.

The gene calls are TRBV6-6 and TRBJ1-2; D is unresolved. Germline CDR1 and CDR2: MNHNY and SVGAGI (reference sequence). V was shortened by 6 bases and J by 4 bases, with 15 bases between the two germline ends. This CDR3 contains 14 residues. This chain's CDR3 is CASRKMGRGYGYTF. DNA of the CDR3: TGTGCCAGCAGGAAAATGGGCCGGGGCTATGGCTACACCTTC.

J is TRBJ2-5 and V is TRBV4-1, with 9 positions matching TRBD2. The CDR3 runs to 14 residues. Germline V gives CDR1 MGHRA, CDR2 YSYEKL. The V and J ends lost 1 base and 5 bases, in that order; junction bases with no gene match: 2. This CDR3 is CASSQGAGGETQYF. DNA for the CDR3: TGCGCCAGCAGCCAAGGTGCGGGAGGGGAGACCCAGTACTTC.

J is TRBJ2-5 and V is TRBV27; a possible D gene is TRBD2 (6 bases). Germline V gene lookup returns CDR1 MNHEY and CDR2 SMNVEV (reference sequence). V lost 5 bases, J lost 2 bases, and 15 bases lay in between. CDR3 length equals 15 residues. The CDR3 bases are TGTGCCAGCAGTACCCGACTAGGACGACAAGAGACCCAGTACTTC. Residues: CASSTRLGRQETQYF.

The gene calls are TRBV7-9 and TRBJ2-1; TRBD1 matches at 11 bases. The V and J ends lost 5 bases and 6 bases, in that order; junction bases with no gene match: 9. The length of the CDR3 is 16 residues. The germline V gene has CDR1 SEHNR and CDR2 FQNEAQ (reference sequence). CDR3 DNA sequence: TGTGCCAGCAGCCCAAAGTTGGGGACAGGGGGCAATGAGCAGTTCTTC. This encodes CASSPKLGTGGNEQFF.

The V gene is TRBV10-1, the J gene TRBJ1-2; D is perhaps TRBD1 (5 bases). This CDR3 has 19 residues. The germline V and J ends were trimmed by 0 bases and 1 base, with 21 bases remaining between them. Per germline, CDR1 WNHNN and CDR2 SYGVQD (reference sequence). CDR3 loop: CASSESFGAQRSLNYGYTF. For the CDR3, the DNA is TGCGCCAGCAGTGAGTCCTTCGGGGCCCAAAGAAGCCTTAACTATGGCTACACCTTC.

The chain has TRBV9 and TRBJ2-5, with a weak D call TRBD2 (6 bases). V shed 0 bases and J shed 5 bases, with 11 bases lying between them. Germline loops: CDR1 SGDLS, CDR2 YYNGEE. The CDR3 length is 14 residues. The CDR3 reads CASSVDGGAETQYF. The CDR3 coding sequence is TGTGCCAGCAGCGTAGATGGCGGGGCGGAGACCCAGTACTTC.

The CDR3 nucleotides are TGTGCCAGCAGCGTACCCGAGGGCCTTTCCGGGGAGCTGTTTTTT. This sequence encodes CASSVPEGLSGELFF. The J gene is TRBJ2-2, the V gene TRBV9, with a weak D call TRBD2 (5 bases). From germline, CDR1 is SGDLS and CDR2 YYNGEE. V was pared by 1 base and J by 6 bases, with 13 bases between. The CDR3 contains 15 residues. The full variable domain, its missing parts supplied by reference TRBV9 and TRBJ2-2, is DSGVTQTPKHLITATGQRVTLRCSPRSGDLSVYWYQQSLDQGLQFLIQYYNGEERAKGNILERFSAQQFPDLHSELNLSSLELGDSALYFCASSVPEGLSGELFFGEGSRLTVL.

The chain links TRBV7-9 to TRBJ1-2, with D perhaps TRBD1 (5 bases). Germline-derived CDR1 and CDR2 are SEHNR and FQNEAQ (reference sequence). This CDR3 region has 16 residues. The V end lost 2 bases, the J end lost 8 bases, and 21 bases lay between the germline ends. CDR3 residues: CASSLYPGSRAYGYTF. CDR3 in DNA: TGTGCCAGCAGCTTATACCCAGGGTCGCGAGCGTACGGCTACACCTTC. Full variable domain (outside the CDR3, taken from reference TRBV7-9 and TRBJ1-2): DTGVSQNPRHKITKRGQNVTFRCDPISEHNRLYWYRQTLGQGPEFLTYFQNEAQLEKSRLLSDRFSAERPKGSFSTLEIQRTEQGDSAMYLCASSLYPGSRAYGYTFGSGTRLTVV.